Listed below are T cell receptor beta chains from one sample, sequenced in a study of low-dose radiotherapy and immunotherapy resistance in tumors. TCRdb reanalysed the reads using MiXCR and keeps one entry per CDR3 protein. Of under 35,000 distinct CDR3 sequences detected, less than 65% appear once; the ten largest clones hold approximately 5.3%. This specimen was PBMCs, taken after low-dose radiotherapy plus immunotherapy. These receptors all come from a male donor with gallbladder cancer. Each CDR3 is given with its conserved first and last residue. A D gene is named only where the DNA matches it firmly. Clone size is given for some rows only: seen once, a few or many times, or a class if the clone is expanded.

abundance	v_gene	j_gene	d_gene	CDR3nt	CDR3aa
NA	TRBV14	TRBJ2-4	TRBD2	TGTGCCAGCAGCCAAGATGGGGGGACTAGCGACCTAGCCAAAAACATTCAGTACTTC	CASSQDGGTSDLAKNIQYF
few	TRBV14	TRBJ2-4	NA	TGTGCCAGCAGCCGCGCCGCCGGGGGGCAAACAGCCAAAAACATTCAGTACTTC	CASSRAAGGQTAKNIQYF
NA	TRBV5-6	TRBJ2-3	TRBD2	TGTGCCAGCAGCTTGCTAGCGGGAGGGCTCACAGATACGCAGTATTTT	CASSLLAGGLTDTQYF
many	TRBV10-3	TRBJ1-3	NA	TGTGCCATCTCGATCTCTGGAAACACCATATATTTT	CAISISGNTIYF
many	TRBV27	TRBJ1-1	NA	TGTGCCAGCAGTTCCAGGGGAGGTATCACTGAAGCTTTCTTT	CASSSRGGITEAFF
NA	TRBV5-6	TRBJ1-1	NA	TGTGCCAGCAGATCGCGGGGCAGGGCGAGCACTGAAGCTTTCTTT	CASRSRGRASTEAFF
NA	TRBV4-2	TRBJ1-2	NA	TGTGCCAGCAGCCAAGGGATAGCGGGCAACCACTATGGCTACACCTTC	CASSQGIAGNHYGYTF
NA	TRBV7-2	TRBJ2-2	NA	TGTGCCAGCAGCTTATCCCCACAACTTACGGGGATCGGGGAGCTGTTTTTT	CASSLSPQLTGIGELFF
many	TRBV11-2	TRBJ2-5	TRBD2	TGTGCCAGCAGCTTGGTCGGGGGGGCGCAAGAGACCCAGTACTTC	CASSLVGGAQETQYF
NA	TRBV5-1	TRBJ2-1	NA	TGCGCCAGCAGCTTGGTCAAACCCGCGGCCCTAGGAAATGAGCAGTTCTTC	CASSLVKPAALGNEQFF
NA	TRBV5-3	TRBJ2-3	TRBD2	TGTGCCAGCAGCACGACTAGCGGGGTCAGCACAGATACGCAGTATTTT	CASSTTSGVSTDTQYF
NA	TRBV29-1	TRBJ1-5	TRBD1	TGCAGCGTCACTACAGGGGCGAGCAATCAGCCCCAGCATTTT	CSVTTGASNQPQHF
NA	TRBV5-1	TRBJ2-2	NA	NA	CASSSAGRGTGELFFF
medium-sized	TRBV11-2	TRBJ2-1	NA	TGTGCCAGCAGCTTAGGCCAGACTTCCGCAGGGTTCTTC	CASSLGQTSAGFF
medium-sized	TRBV18	TRBJ1-2	NA	TGTGCCAGCTCACCAGAACGGGGAGGCTATGGCTACACCTTC	CASSPERGGYGYTF
NA	TRBV5-1	TRBJ2-2	NA	TGCGCCAGCAGCCCGGAGGGGGATTCGAACACCGGGGAGCTGTTTTTT	CASSPEGDSNTGELFF
many	TRBV13	TRBJ2-5	TRBD1	TGTGCCAGCAGAAATTCTAGACAGGGGACCTCAGAGACCCAGTACTTC	CASRNSRQGTSETQYF
NA	TRBV12-3/TRBV12-4	TRBJ1-3	NA	TGTGCCAGCAGTTTTGGGGGCCCTGGAAACACCATATATTTT	CASSFGGPGNTIYF
medium-sized	TRBV28	TRBJ2-4	NA	TGTGCCAGCAGCGAAGGAAACATTCAGTACTTC	CASSEGNIQYF
NA	TRBV11-2	TRBJ2-3	NA	TGTGCCAGCAGCGTCAGCGGCCCAGATACGCAGTATTTT	CASSVSGPDTQYF
many	TRBV15	TRBJ2-7	NA	TGTGCCACCAGCAGGGTGGCCCTAGACTACGAGCAGTACTTC	CATSRVALDYEQYF
few	TRBV6-2/TRBV6-3	TRBJ1-6	NA	TGTGCCAGCAGTTACGAGGGAGAGAACGGTTCACCCCTCCACTTT	CASSYEGENGSPLHF
NA	TRBV5-1	TRBJ1-5	NA	TGCTCCAGCAGTGAGGGCCCGGGGCAGCCCCAGCATTTT	CSSSEGPGQPQHF
few	TRBV6-5	TRBJ2-3	NA	TGTGCCAGCAGTTACTCGAGGGTGCCTTCAGCTACGCAGTATTTT	CASSYSRVPSATQYF
NA	TRBV29-1	TRBJ2-2	NA	TGCAGCACCGGGCAGGGAAACACCGGGGAGCTGTTTTTT	CSTGQGNTGELFF
NA	TRBV28	TRBJ2-7	NA	TGTGCCAGCAGCCTGTTGGCGGGATTAGACGAGCAGTACTTC	CASSLLAGLDEQYF
many	TRBV4-2	TRBJ1-1	NA	TGTGCCAGCAGCCAAGATTACAGGAGCCGTGAAGCTTTCTTT	CASSQDYRSREAFF
NA	TRBV7-2	TRBJ2-1	TRBD2	TGTGCCAGCAGCTTAGCGCTGGCTAGCGGGGTTCTATCCTTCGAGGACAATGAGCAGTTCTTC	CASSLALASGVLSFEDNEQFF
NA	TRBV12-3/TRBV12-4	TRBJ2-2	NA	TGTGCCAGCAGTTTAGTCGAACAGGGAAGGGAGCTGTTTTTT	CASSLVEQGRELFF
NA	TRBV3-1	TRBJ1-3	NA	TGTGCCAGCAGCCGCGGACAGAGAGGAAACACCATATATTTT	CASSRGQRGNTIYF
few	TRBV10-3	TRBJ2-3	TRBD2	TGTGCCACGAAACTAGCGGGAGGACTTAGCACAGATACGCAGTATTTT	CATKLAGGLSTDTQYF
once	TRBV6-2/TRBV6-3	TRBJ1-2	TRBD1	TGTGCCAGCAGGAACCGGGACAGTGATAACTATGGCTACACCTTC	CASRNRDSDNYGYTF
few	TRBV13	TRBJ2-7	NA	TGTGCCAGCAGCTTACGGACAGTAGGCTACGAGCAGTACTTC	CASSLRTVGYEQYF
many	TRBV28	TRBJ2-7	NA	TGTGCCAGCAGAACCAGGGGGGGAGCTAGCTCCTACGAGCAGTACTTC	CASRTRGGASSYEQYF
NA	TRBV28	TRBJ2-5	NA	TGTGCCAGCAGTTCCCGGGACCAAGAGACCCAGTACTTC	CASSSRDQETQYF
few	TRBV28	TRBJ1-1	TRBD1	TGTGCCAGCAGTCCCGCGACAGGGGTTCACATGAACACTGAAGCTTTCTTT	CASSPATGVHMNTEAFF
NA	TRBV6-4	TRBJ2-3	NA	TGTGCCAGCAGCCTCGGACCCCAGGATACGCAGTATTTT	CASSLGPQDTQYF
NA	TRBV11-2	TRBJ1-1	NA	TGTGCCAGCAGCTTAATACATAGGAGGGAGCTAAGAGCTTTCTTT	CASSLIHRRELRAFF
few	TRBV6-1	TRBJ2-1	NA	TGTGCCCGGGGCGCGGGCGGTAATGAGCAGTTCTTC	CARGAGGNEQFF
many	TRBV11-2	TRBJ2-3	NA	TGTGCCAGCAGCCTGTATTCTGGGGATACGCAGTATTTT	CASSLYSGDTQYF
NA	TRBV4-1	TRBJ2-7	NA	TGCGCCAGCAGCCAAGAACCCGCTGCAACCTCCTACGAGCAGTACTTC	CASSQEPAATSYEQYF
NA	TRBV5-1	TRBJ2-3	TRBD2	TGCGCCAGCTCCCAGAGAGCTAGCGGGGGGAAATCCACAGATACGCAGTATTTT	CASSQRASGGKSTDTQYF
many	TRBV6-6	TRBJ2-7	TRBD1	TGTGCCAGCAGTTACGTGCCAGGGGGCATCTACGAGCAGTACTTC	CASSYVPGGIYEQYF
NA	TRBV29-1	TRBJ2-3	NA	TGCAGCGTTGGGGACACTTCTAGCACAGATACGCAGTATTTT	CSVGDTSSTDTQYF
many	TRBV20-1	TRBJ2-5	TRBD2	TGCAGTGCTAGAGGGGTGGGGGGGTCGGAGACCCAGTACTTC	CSARGVGGSETQYF
once	TRBV7-3	TRBJ2-1	TRBD1	TGTGCCAGCAGCTTAAGGGCCGGGACAGGGACCAACAATGAGCAGTTCTTC	CASSLRAGTGTNNEQFF
many	TRBV7-2	TRBJ2-3	TRBD2	TGTGCCAGCAGCTCTGGACTAGCGGGAGGGGGTACTACGCAGTATTTT	CASSSGLAGGGTTQYF
few	TRBV7-3	TRBJ2-2	NA	TGTGCCAGCAGCTTGGAGAGAACCGGGGAGCTGTTTTTT	CASSLERTGELFF
NA	TRBV11-2	TRBJ2-5	TRBD1	TGTGCCAGCAGCTTAGGTACCGGGACAGGAGAAGGAGAGACCCAGTACTTC	CASSLGTGTGEGETQYF
NA	TRBV20-1	TRBJ1-1	NA	NA	CSARGDSALYLCASRINAAEAFF